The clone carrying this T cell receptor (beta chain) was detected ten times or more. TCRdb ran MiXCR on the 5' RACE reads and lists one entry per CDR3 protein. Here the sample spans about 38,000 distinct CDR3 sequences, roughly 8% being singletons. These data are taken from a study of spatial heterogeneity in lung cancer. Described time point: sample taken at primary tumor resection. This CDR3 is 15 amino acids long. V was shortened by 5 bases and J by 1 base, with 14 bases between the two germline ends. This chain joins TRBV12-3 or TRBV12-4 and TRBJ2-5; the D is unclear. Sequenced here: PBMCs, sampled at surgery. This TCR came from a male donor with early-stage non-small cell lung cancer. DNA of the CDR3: TGTGCCAGCAGTCCCCCCGACGCCCGCCAAGAGACCCAGTACTTC. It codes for CASSPPDARQETQYF.